The clone carrying this TCR beta chain was detected once. The source of the sample is a study of cytomegalovirus exposure and HLA in healthy donors. V gave up 2 bases and J gave up 4 bases, with 23 bases separating them. The germline CDR1 and CDR2 sequences are MGHRA and YSYEKL. The CDR3 length is 18 residues. The table came from immunoSEQ multiplex PCR; TCRdb's copy has only in-frame clones and leaves some out. Among more than 110,000 clones listed, over 90% were seen once. Sequencing was carried out using PBMCs. The chain links TRBV4-1 to TRBJ2-5; perhaps TRBD1 as D (6 bases). The TCR was taken from a young man in good health and CMV-seropositive. CDR3 DNA sequence: TGCGCCAGCAGCCAACTGGGCGAGGGACAACCCAGGCGAGAGACCCAGTACTTC. Amino acid sequence: CASSQLGEGQPRRETQYF.